This T cell receptor beta chain derives from a study of T cell changes during pregnancy in multiple sclerosis. Germline lookup yields CDR1 SGDLS and CDR2 YYNGEE. This CDR3 region has 16 residues. V lost 4 bases, J lost 8 bases, and 21 bases lay in between. TCRdb's table, derived via immunoSEQ multiplex PCR, lists solely in-frame clones and lacks some. The sample lists roughly 51,000 clones, around 92% occurring once. The TCR sequence derives from a female donor in good health, enrolled as a control in a pregnancy study. This specimen consisted of CD4+ T cells from peripheral blood mononuclear cells, obtained after pregnancy. The rearrangement links TRBV9 to TRBJ1-4; D is possibly TRBD1 (6 bases). The CDR3 DNA is TGTGCCAGCAGCCCATCTCTGGACAGTGTCACCGAAAAACTGTTTTTT. Encoded protein: CASSPSLDSVTEKLFF.